This TCR beta chain was identified in a study of cytomegalovirus exposure and HLA in healthy donors. Of note for this clone: Antigen specificity is unknown.

In the PCR, 60 Vbeta and 13 Jbeta primers were used. Profiling relied on immunoSEQ multiplex PCR, and the TCRdb table lists in-frame clones only, not all of them. Among 170,000 or so clones listed, 65% to 80% were seen once. Per the germline V gene, CDR1 is SEHNR and CDR2 is FQNEAQ (reference sequence). The CDR3 runs 14 residues. V was clipped by 5 bases and J by 5 bases; unmatched bases: 8. General study points: TCR beta V- and J-gene trimming, according to a later analysis, was linked to a missense DCLRE1C variant. According to a later analysis, most TCR beta chains associated with CMV appeared HLA-restricted. In a later analysis, compared with equally common non-associated chains, HLA-associated beta chains were more expanded. Within an earlier analysis, most TCR beta V segments proved productive either about 90% or about 30% of the time.

The sequence derives from a woman between 40 and 55 years old in good health and CMV-seronegative. This chain connects TRBV7-9 to TRBJ2-5, with 7 bases identical to TRBD1. Sequenced: PBMCs. The CDR3 nucleotides read TGTGCCAGCAGCCCTGACAGGGCCTGGGAGACCCAGTACTTC. Encoded protein: CASSPDRAWETQYF.